Below are 32 T cell receptor beta chains sequenced from a single sample in a study of cytotoxic CD8 clonotypes in ibrutinib-treated CLL. Method: immunoSEQ multiplex PCR; TCRdb's copy keeps in-frame clones and lacks some. The sample lists some 160,000 clones; more than 65% were seen once. The sample here was PBMCs, taken after 12 months of ibrutinib treatment. The receptors shown here come from a human donor with chronic lymphocytic leukemia.

With regard to this clone: Other DNA sequences within the sample encode an identical CDR3. The CDR3 sequence is CASSPPGQGDYGYTF. The CDR3 DNA is TGTGCCAGCTCACCACCGGGACAGGGAGACTATGGCTACACCTTC. V is TRBV18 and J is TRBJ1-2, with 9 bases aligning to TRBD1. The CDR3 is made up of 15 amino acids. The germline V gene has CDR1 KGHSH and CDR2 LQKENI. V lost 0 bases and J lost 3; bases outside the gene matches: 2.

The chain recombines TRBV18 with TRBJ2-7; a weak D match, TRBD1 (6 bases). CDR3 length: 12 residues. Germline V lookup: CDR1 KGHSH, CDR2 LQKENI. V lost 4 bases to trimming and J lost 3 bases, with 7 bases between them. CDR3 in DNA: TGTGCCAGCTCACGGACAGACTACGAGCAGTACTTC. It specifies CASSRTDYEQYF.

The gene calls are TRBV19 and TRBJ2-7, with D possibly matching TRBD2 (6 bases). CDR1 LNHDA and CDR2 SQIVND come from the germline V gene (reference sequence). The CDR3 runs to 14 residues. Trimming shortened V by 4 bases and J by 3 bases, and 13 bases separated the two germline ends. This CDR3 reads CASSRGDGDYEQYF. In nucleotides, the CDR3 is TGTGCCAGTAGTAGGGGGGACGGAGACTACGAGCAGTACTTC. Combining the CDR3 with reference TRBV19 and TRBJ2-7 gives the whole variable domain DGGITQSPKYLFRKEGQNVTLSCEQNLNHDAMYWYRQDPGQGLRLIYYSQIVNDFQKGDIAEGYSVSREKKESFPLTVTSAQKNPTAFYLCASSRGDGDYEQYFGPGTRLTVT.

This clone occurred a few times. This sequence joins TRBV9 and TRBJ2-7, with D possibly being TRBD2 (6 bases). The V gene's germline CDR1 is SGDLS and CDR2 YYNGEE. V gave up 0 bases and J gave up 3 bases, with 13 bases separating them. This CDR3 is 15 amino acids long. The CDR3 region has the DNA TGTGCCAGCAGCGTAGATGGGACTCTCCTCTACGAGCAGTACTTC. Its translation is CASSVDGTLLYEQYF.

The J gene is TRBJ2-3, the V gene TRBV5-5; the match to TRBD1 covers 8 bases. Germline CDR1 and CDR2: SGHKS and YYEKEE (reference sequence). This CDR3 has 14 residues. The trim removed 3 bases at V and 3 bases at J, leaving 3 bases unmatched. Written as DNA, the CDR3 is TGTGCCAGCAGCTGGACAGGGACAACAGATACGCAGTATTTT. It translates to CASSWTGTTDTQYF.

This clone has just a few counts. The V and J genes are TRBV29-1 and TRBJ1-5; D gene ambiguous. CDR3 size: 15 residues. From germline, CDR1 is SQVTM and CDR2 ANQGSEA. The germline V and J ends were trimmed by 6 bases and 4 bases, with 19 bases remaining between them. The CDR3 is CSVADGVLGNQPQHF. CDR3 nucleotides: TGCAGCGTCGCGGACGGCGTTTTGGGTAATCAGCCCCAGCATTTT.

This chain uses TRBV28 with TRBJ1-5; D might be TRBD1 (6 bases). V lost 5 bases and J 5 bases, leaving 19 bases between the germline ends. Looked up from germline, CDR1 is MDHEN and CDR2 is SYDVKM. This CDR3 is built from 16 residues. CDR3 coding DNA: TGTGCCAGCAGTGGAAAGGGGGTCAGAGCCTATCAGCCCCAGCATTTT. This codes for CASSGKGVRAYQPQHF.

The chain is built from TRBV19 and TRBJ2-6, with D unclear. This CDR3 has 15 residues. Deletions cut 7 bases from V and 0 bases from J, with 10 bases between. CDR1 and CDR2 from the germline V gene are LNHDA and SQIVND (reference sequence). This chain's CDR3 is CASTKGSSGANVLTF. In DNA, the CDR3 is TGTGCCAGTACCAAGGGATCCTCTGGGGCCAACGTCCTGACTTTC.

This clone was counted a single time. This chain joins TRBV5-1 and TRBJ1-2; perhaps TRBD1 as D (5 bases). Germline assignment: CDR1 SGHRS and CDR2 YFSETQ. The CDR3 runs to 15 residues. V shed 0 bases and J shed 2 bases, with 11 bases lying between them. Here the CDR3 reads CASSLGPGANYGYTF. The CDR3 DNA follows: TGCGCCAGCAGCTTGGGTCCCGGGGCCAACTATGGCTACACCTTC.

This chain connects TRBV7-9 to TRBJ1-1; tentatively, D is TRBD1 (5 bases). Deletions cut 5 bases from V and 0 bases from J, with 10 bases between. Germline-derived CDR1 and CDR2 are SEHNR and FQNEAQ (reference sequence). The CDR3 consists of 14 residues. The CDR3 sequence is CASSQVGVNTEAFF. For the CDR3, the DNA is TGTGCCAGCAGCCAAGTGGGGGTGAACACTGAAGCTTTCTTT.

The V gene is TRBV7-2, the J gene TRBJ2-7; D might be TRBD2 (6 bases). The CDR3 totals 15 residues. CDR1 and CDR2 (germline): SGHTA, FQGNSA. V lost 4 bases to trimming and J lost 2 bases, with 15 bases between them. CDR3 in DNA: TGTGCCAGCAGCTCCCGGGGAGGCGGAGCCTACGAGCAGTACTTC. Residues: CASSSRGGGAYEQYF.

The gene calls are TRBV28 and TRBJ2-3; D call uncertain. The germline V gene encodes CDR1 MDHEN and CDR2 SYDVKM. The CDR3 sequence is 14 residues long. Trimming cost V 7 bases and J 0 bases, with 11 bases left between them. DNA of the CDR3: TGTGCCAGCACGAGAATCTCTAGCACAGATACGCAGTATTTT. Translated: CASTRISSTDTQYF.

The rearrangement joins TRBV4-2 to TRBJ2-1; possible D gene TRBD2, 5 bases. The CDR3 is 16 residues long. Germline values: CDR1 LGHNA, CDR2 YNFKEQ. V gave up 1 base and J gave up 2 bases, with 12 bases separating them. The CDR3 DNA follows: TGTGCCAGCAGCCAAGTATCCCTCGGGGCCTACAATGAGCAGTTCTTC. Translated, it gives CASSQVSLGAYNEQFF.

The chain has TRBV5-1 and TRBJ2-4, with a weak D call TRBD2 (6 bases). V was shortened by 2 bases and J by 1 base, with 16 bases between the two germline ends. The CDR3 is made up of 17 amino acids. Germline values: CDR1 SGHRS, CDR2 YFSETQ. CDR3 bases: TGCGCCAGCAGCTTCATCTCAGATGGAGGGGCCAAAAACATTCAGTACTTC. Its translation is CASSFISDGGAKNIQYF.

The chain employs TRBV11-2 and TRBJ2-7; D call uncertain. The V end was cut by 3 bases, the J end by 0 bases, with 12 bases between. The CDR3 runs 15 residues. Per germline, CDR1 SGHAT and CDR2 FQNNGV. For the CDR3, the DNA is TGTGCCAGCAGCTTCGGCGGATTGAGCTCCTACGAGCAGTACTTC. This translates into CASSFGGLSSYEQYF.

V and J are TRBV9 and TRBJ1-1, with D unclear. This CDR3 is 13 amino acids long. CDR1 and CDR2 (germline): SGDLS, YYNGEE. Trimming stripped 3 bases from V and 5 bases from J, with 11 bases between. CDR3 sequence reads: CASSARVSTEAFF. Written as DNA, the CDR3 is TGTGCCAGCAGCGCGCGGGTGAGTACTGAAGCTTTCTTT.

The V call is TRBV11-2, the J call TRBJ1-2, with D possibly matching TRBD1 (5 bases). Germline CDR1 and CDR2: SGHAT and FQNNGV. This CDR3 is 15 amino acids long. V was pared by 0 bases and J by 6 bases, with 14 bases between. The CDR3 nucleotides are TGTGCCAGCAGCTTAGAACCCGGTCGGGGGGATGGCTACACCTTC. Translation: CASSLEPGRGDGYTF.

This CDR3 is CASRHYRGGEQYF. For the CDR3, the DNA is TGTGCCAGCAGACATTACAGGGGCGGGGAGCAGTACTTC. The J gene is TRBJ2-7, the V gene TRBV7-9, with 7 nucleotides matching TRBD1. CDR3 size: 13 residues. Germline lookup yields CDR1 SEHNR and CDR2 FQNEAQ (reference sequence). V lost 6 bases and J lost 7; bases outside the gene matches: 9.

The chain uses TRBV18 and TRBJ1-1, with D perhaps TRBD1 (6 bases). The germline CDR1 and CDR2 sequences are KGHSH and LQKENI. The V and J ends lost 2 bases and 4 bases respectively, with 14 bases between them. The CDR3 loop spans 15 amino acids. The CDR3 here is CASSPAGGAGTEAFF. The CDR3 DNA sequence: TGTGCCAGCTCACCAGCCGGGGGGGCCGGCACTGAAGCTTTCTTT.

The gene calls are TRBV7-3 and TRBJ1-2, with TRBD1 matching 7 bases. Germline CDR1 reads SGHTA; CDR2 reads FQGTGA. The CDR3 contains 14 residues. V was clipped by 6 bases and J by 6 bases; unmatched bases: 10. The DNA for the CDR3 is TGTGCCAGCAGTAAGACAGGGAGCTACGATGGCTACACCTTC. It is translated as CASSKTGSYDGYTF.

The rearrangement links TRBV14 to TRBJ2-7; no definite D call. From germline, CDR1 is SGHDN and CDR2 FVKESK. Trimming pared 0 bases from V and 4 bases from J, leaving 1 base between. This CDR3 has 11 residues. The CDR3 DNA follows: TGTGCCAGCAGCCAAGAATACGAGCAGTACTTC. Its translation is CASSQEYEQYF.

The chain joins TRBV6-4 to TRBJ2-2, with TRBD1 matching over 10 bases. There are 16 residues in the CDR3. CDR1 and CDR2 (germline): MRHNA, SNTAGT. V lost 6 bases, J lost 4 bases, and 8 bases stayed unmatched. As DNA, the CDR3 is TGTGCCAGCAGCCCCGACAGGGGGCGAGGCACCGGGGAGCTGTTTTTT. It is translated as CASSPDRGRGTGELFF.

V usage is TRBV18 and J usage is TRBJ2-1, with 10 bases fitting TRBD2. Germline V gives CDR1 KGHSH, CDR2 LQKENI. Unmatched junction bases numbered 8, after V lost 5 bases and J lost 7 bases. The length of the CDR3 is 15 residues. CDR3 sequence (DNA): TGTGCCAGCTCATCTAGCGGGGGCGGAAGGAATGAGCAGTTCTTC. This codes for CASSSSGGGRNEQFF.

The chain uses TRBV10-1 and TRBJ1-1; D remains unclear. Trimming removed 3 bases from V and 1 base from J, with 15 bases in between. This CDR3 contains 16 residues. The germline gives CDR1 WNHNN, CDR2 SYGVQD (reference sequence). The CDR3, as DNA: TGCGCCAGCAGTGACCGTCAAAACAATCAGAACACTGAAGCTTTCTTT. Translated: CASSDRQNNQNTEAFF.

V gene TRBV28 combines with J gene TRBJ1-3, with D uncertain. This CDR3 spans 13 amino acids. Germline V gene data show CDR1 as MDHEN and CDR2 as SYDVKM. The germline V and J ends were trimmed by 8 bases and 11 bases, with 19 bases remaining between them. CDR3 sequence (DNA): TGTGCCAGCGGAGTCTTAGATGGCCCGGCCATATATTTT. Translating gives CASGVLDGPAIYF.

V and J are TRBV28 and TRBJ2-2; TRBD2 is a possible D gene (5 bases). The V end was cut by 6 bases, the J end by 1 base, with 6 bases between. Germline-derived CDR1 and CDR2 are MDHEN and SYDVKM. This CDR3 comprises 13 residues. CDR3 bases: TGTGCCAGCAGAGAGGGGAACACCGGGGAGCTGTTTTTT. Residues: CASREGNTGELFF.

This clone was detected once. The chain joins TRBV7-2 to TRBJ2-1; 9 bases fit TRBD1. V shed 5 bases and J 9 bases; nucleotides not matched to a gene: 20. Looked up from germline, CDR1 is SGHTA and CDR2 is FQGNSA. This CDR3 spans 18 amino acids. The CDR3: CASSVGPDRGLNSGEQFF. CDR3 in DNA: TGTGCCAGCAGCGTAGGCCCGGACAGGGGCCTAAACAGCGGTGAGCAGTTCTTC.

This chain connects TRBV11-2 to TRBJ2-7; 14 bases are shared with TRBD2. Germline V gene lookup returns CDR1 SGHAT and CDR2 FQNNGV. The CDR3 length is 16 residues. V lost 5 bases and J lost 7; bases outside the gene matches: 10. CDR3 DNA: TGTGCCAGCAGCGCCCCCGGGACTAGCGGGAGAGGTGAGCAGTACTTC. Protein: CASSAPGTSGRGEQYF.

This clone was found once. The V and J genes are TRBV28 and TRBJ1-2; a possible D gene is TRBD1 (5 bases). V was pared by 3 bases and J by 5 bases, with 16 bases between. Germline assignment: CDR1 MDHEN and CDR2 SYDVKM. This CDR3 region has 15 residues. In nucleotides, the CDR3 is TGTGCCAGCAGTTTCAAGACACCGGGGGGGTATGGCTACACCTTC. Translating it yields CASSFKTPGGYGYTF.

J is TRBJ2-1 and V is TRBV4-1, with TRBD2 matching over 12 bases. The CDR3 is 17 amino acids. Trimming cost V 3 bases and J 6 bases; bases outside gene matches: 9. Germline CDR1 and CDR2: MGHRA and YSYEKL. CDR3 amino acids: CASSHEYPGLAGNEQFF. As DNA, the CDR3 is TGCGCCAGCAGCCACGAATACCCGGGACTAGCGGGCAATGAGCAGTTCTTC.

This clone was seen at least ten times. This sequence joins TRBV6-1 and TRBJ1-2, with 7 positions matching TRBD1. V shed 3 bases and J 7 bases; nucleotides not matched to a gene: 14. Germline assignment: CDR1 MNHNS and CDR2 SASEGT. The length of the CDR3 is 16 residues. CDR3 protein: CASSDQRQGPIGGYTF. CDR3 coding DNA: TGTGCCAGCAGTGACCAAAGACAGGGCCCTATTGGTGGCTACACCTTC.

This clone has more than one count but fewer than ten. The chain has TRBV9 and TRBJ1-5; maybe TRBD1 (6 bases). V shed 0 bases and J shed 3 bases, with 16 bases lying between them. The CDR3 totals 17 residues. CDR1 is SGDLS, CDR2 YYNGEE, per germline. The CDR3 DNA reads TGTGCCAGCAGCGTAGGAGTAGGGGGGGAGATCAATCAGCCCCAGCATTTT. Translated, it gives CASSVGVGGEINQPQHF.